This TCR beta chain originates from a study of response to subunit inactivated influenza vaccine. CDR1 and CDR2 from the germline V gene are SGHTA and FQGNSA. V gave up 5 bases and J gave up 7 bases, with 12 bases separating them. This CDR3 has 12 amino acids. Regarding this clonotype: Its antigen is undetermined.

TCRdb reanalysed the RT-PCR reads using MiXCR and keeps one entry per CDR3 protein. The sample records about 500,000 distinct CDR3 sequences, 15% to 20% being singletons. General study findings and limits: New T cells are recruited in small numbers by each seasonal influenza vaccination, according to the authors' suggestion.

The specimen was CD4+ T cells sorted from PBMCs, collected less than 30 months after vaccination. The source is a man between 50 and 75 years old who received an inactivated influenza vaccine. The chain uses TRBV7-2 and TRBJ2-7; tentatively, D is TRBD1 or TRBD2 (5 bases each). The CDR3 DNA follows: TGTGCCAGCAGCACCCAGGGAGTGGAGCAGTACTTC. Amino acids: CASSTQGVEQYF.